This passage covers 6 T cell receptor beta chains from one sample sequenced in a study of T cells in Graves' hyperthyroidism and ophthalmopathy. The CDR3 regions of TCR beta were amplified from RNA transcripts. The HTBI set primed first-round TCR CDR3 RT-PCR. From the multiplex PCR reads, TCRdb called clonotypes with MiXCR, one entry per CDR3 protein. The sample carries 490,000 or so distinct CDR3 sequences, 46% recorded once. The specimen was peripheral blood or thyroid tissue (not recorded which). The receptors were gathered from an adult woman with Graves' disease, either hyperthyroidism or ophthalmopathy (not recorded which).

CDR3 nucleotide sequence: TGCAGCGTTAGAGCGGGAGGGCCGTACAATGAGCAGTTCTTC. This encodes CSVRAGGPYNEQFF. This chain links TRBV29-1 with TRBJ2-7; 10 bases align to TRBD2. The J call may be in error: the DNA end matches TRBJ2-1 better. Germline V gene lookup returns CDR1 SQVTM and CDR2 ANQGSEA. This CDR3 has 14 amino acids.

Turning to this clonotype: A much larger clonotype is one base distant, so this may be a read error. J is TRBJ2-2 and V is TRBV7-2; D call uncertain. The CDR3 is 14 amino acids. Germline-derived CDR1 and CDR2 are SGHTA and FQGNSA. This CDR3 is CASGLTESLGELFF. In DNA, the CDR3 is TGTGCCAGCGGCTTAACGGAATCCCTCGGGGAGCTGTTTTTT.

This clonotype occurred many times. The gene calls are TRBV4-2 and TRBJ2-2, with D maybe TRBD2 (7 bases). CDR3 length: 15 amino acids. Germline V gives CDR1 LGHNA, CDR2 YNFKEQ. V was clipped by 2 bases and J by 7 bases, with 14 bases between them. CDR3 DNA: TGTGCCAGCAGCCAATCGGACGGGGGGCGCGGGGAGCTGTTTTTT. It encodes CASSQSDGGRGELFF.

Worth noting for this clonotype: One junction end disagrees with the germline gene, perhaps due to a read error. This sequence joins TRBV11-1 and TRBJ1-2; no definite D call. In germline, CDR1 is SGHAT, CDR2 FQDESV (reference sequence). This CDR3 is 15 amino acids long. CDR3 DNA: TGCGCCAGCAGCTTCTTATCGGGAGACAACTATGGCTACACCTTC. Translation gives CASSFLSGDNYGYTF.

This sequence joins TRBV20-1 and TRBJ1-2; D gene uncertain. Germline V lookup: CDR1 DFQATT, CDR2 SNEGSKA (reference sequence). The CDR3 contains 14 residues. The V end was cut by 1 base, the J end by 4 bases, with 13 bases between. The CDR3 DNA is TGCAGTGCTAGAGGAGTAGACTCACGCTATGGCTACACCTTC. Its protein is CSARGVDSRYGYTF.

This clonotype occurred a few times. This sequence joins TRBV29-1 and TRBJ2-5; the D gene is possibly TRBD2 (6 bases). This CDR3 comprises 12 residues. Trimming cost V 4 bases and J 0 bases, with 6 bases left between them. Per germline, CDR1 SQVTM and CDR2 ANQGSEA. CDR3 sequence: CSVASDQETQYF. CDR3 coding DNA: TGCAGCGTTGCTAGCGACCAAGAGACCCAGTACTTC.